The subject of this entry is one T cell receptor (beta chain). Its antigen remains unknown. The data derive from a study of T cell clonotyping in hematopoietic cell transplantation. Time point indicated: recipient sample about 28 days before transplant, after cytoreduction. Study-wide results and limits: Pathologically expanded recipient clonotypes increased progressively from day 30 to day 180 as diversity fell.

The repertoire was sequenced with immunoSEQ multiplex PCR; TCRdb's copy has only in-frame clones and lacks some. This sample has 11,000 or so clones, with roughly 90% found just once. Germline V gene sequence: CDR1 LNHDA, CDR2 SQIVND (reference sequence). This CDR3 spans 17 amino acids. V trimming: 0 bases; J trimming: 1 base; junction bases outside the gene matches: 4. The TCR was taken from a middle-aged woman with acute myeloid leukemia. Some clones in this sample may be carry-over from other donors' samples. Sequenced material: peripheral blood mononuclear cells, taken before stem cell transplant. The chain combines TRBV19 with TRBJ2-1, with 9 bases matching TRBD2. The CDR3 DNA is TGTGCCAGTAGTATAGAATCTAGCGGGATATCCTACAATGAGCAGTTCTTC. Amino acids: CASSIESSGISYNEQFF.